The 2 T cell receptor beta chains reported below all come from one sample, sequenced in a study of T cells after yellow fever vaccination. TCRdb passed the 5' RACE reads through MiXCR, listing each CDR3 protein once. This sample has some 400,000 distinct CDR3 sequences, with more than 5.5% found just once. This material consisted of PBMCs, taken 5 days after the yellow fever booster vaccination. These receptors were obtained from a man aged 25-45 years who received the YFV17D yellow fever vaccine.

This clonotype was counted only a few times. The chain employs TRBV3-1 and TRBJ2-3; 10 bases map to TRBD2. Per the germline V gene, CDR1 is LGHDT and CDR2 is YNNKEL (reference sequence). J lost 6 bases, V lost 0 bases, and 12 bases had no gene match. The CDR3 runs to 18 residues. CDR3 sequence (DNA): TGTGCCAGCAGCCAAGATGGGCTAGCGGGGGACACCTCGGATACGCAGTATTTT. It codes for CASSQDGLAGDTSDTQYF.

The chain is built from TRBV20-1 and TRBJ2-1; no clear D. Germline assignment: CDR1 DFQATT and CDR2 SNEGSKA (reference sequence). CDR3 size: 16 residues. Trimming took off 0 bases at V and 6 bases at J, with 18 bases between the two ends. CDR3 in amino acids: CSARDYTGRSGNEQFF. CDR3 sequence (DNA): TGCAGTGCTAGAGATTATACTGGACGCTCGGGCAATGAGCAGTTCTTC.